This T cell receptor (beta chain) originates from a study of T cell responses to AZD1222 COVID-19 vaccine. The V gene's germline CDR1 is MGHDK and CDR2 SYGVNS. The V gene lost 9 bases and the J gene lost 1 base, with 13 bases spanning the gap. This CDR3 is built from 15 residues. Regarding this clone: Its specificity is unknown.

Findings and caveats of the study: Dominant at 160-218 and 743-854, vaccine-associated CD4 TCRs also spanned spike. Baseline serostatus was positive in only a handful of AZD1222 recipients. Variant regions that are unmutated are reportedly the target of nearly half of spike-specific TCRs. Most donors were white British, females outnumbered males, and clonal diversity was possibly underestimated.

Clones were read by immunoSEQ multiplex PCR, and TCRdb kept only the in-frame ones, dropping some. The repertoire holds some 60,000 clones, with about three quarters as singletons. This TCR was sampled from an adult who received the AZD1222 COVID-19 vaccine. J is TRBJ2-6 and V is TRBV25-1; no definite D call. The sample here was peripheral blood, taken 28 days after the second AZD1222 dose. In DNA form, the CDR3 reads TGTGCCAGTAAAAGGTCGGGTTCTGGGGCCAACGTCCTGACTTTC. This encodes CASKRSGSGANVLTF.